The sequence of this TCR beta chain was determined in a study of blood T cell repertoires in COVID-19. As for the study in general: Spain, Italy and the United States supplied samples that represented acute and convalescent COVID-19.

Seattle-derived patients entered the study during active infection and were followed longitudinally. Source study methods: Reference gene primer amplification gave nucleated cell count estimates. Clones were read by immunoSEQ multiplex PCR, and TCRdb kept only the in-frame ones, dropping some. The DNA gave D and trimming, while V, J and clone size come from that table. The sample includes about 220,000 clones, approximately 85% of them seen just once. Trimming left V 3 bases short and J 0 bases short, with 14 bases between. Germline lookup yields CDR1 SGHNT and CDR2 YYREEE (reference sequence). This CDR3 contains 16 residues.

The clonotype was recovered from a woman between 65 and 79 years old with COVID-19, enrolled during active disease. The V gene is TRBV5-4, the J gene TRBJ2-3, with D tentatively TRBD2 (5 bases). The specimen sequenced was peripheral blood. The CDR3 DNA reads as TGTGCCAGCAGCTCAAAGACTACCGCTAGCACAGATACGCAGTATTTT. It yields the protein CASSSKTTASTDTQYF.